This T cell receptor (beta chain) was observed in a study of T cells after yellow fever vaccination. On the study more broadly: Low-cell-number fractions underwent preparation using SMART-Seq v4 Ultra Low Input.

Overall study results and limits: The CD4 and CD8 compartments had a small share of their clonotypes in common. Post-booster repertoires contained most primary-vaccination clones again (about 95% CD4, 85% to 90% CD8). Repertoires obtained by FACS sorting could include abundant clonotypes that entered as contaminants from the bulk population.

MiXCR, run by TCRdb on the 5' RACE reads, gives a single entry per CDR3 protein. The sample holds about 340,000 distinct CDR3 sequences, about an eighth seen once. Germline V gene lookup returns CDR1 LGHNA and CDR2 YNFKEQ. The CDR3 length is 15 residues. The V end was cut by 3 bases, the J end by 5 bases, with 16 bases between. This clonotype has a handful of counts. What it binds is not known. This TCR derives from a man aged 18 to 29 who received the YFV17D yellow fever vaccine. Sequenced here: CD4+ T cells sorted from PBMCs, sampled 15 days after the yellow fever booster vaccination. This sequence joins TRBV4-2 and TRBJ1-1; possibly TRBD1 for D (5 bases). The CDR3 region is CASSQGDPDGTEAFF. The CDR3 DNA reads TGTGCCAGCAGCCAGGGGGACCCCGATGGGACTGAAGCTTTCTTT.